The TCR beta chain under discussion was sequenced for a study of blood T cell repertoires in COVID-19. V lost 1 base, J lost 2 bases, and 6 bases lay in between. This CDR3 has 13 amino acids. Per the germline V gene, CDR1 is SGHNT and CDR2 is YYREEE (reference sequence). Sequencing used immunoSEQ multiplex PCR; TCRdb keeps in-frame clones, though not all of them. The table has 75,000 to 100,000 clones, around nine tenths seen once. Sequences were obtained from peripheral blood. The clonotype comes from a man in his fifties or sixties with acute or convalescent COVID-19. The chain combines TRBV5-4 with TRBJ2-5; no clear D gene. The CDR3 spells CASSLYLQETQYF. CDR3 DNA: TGTGCCAGCAGCTTGTACCTACAAGAGACCCAGTACTTC.